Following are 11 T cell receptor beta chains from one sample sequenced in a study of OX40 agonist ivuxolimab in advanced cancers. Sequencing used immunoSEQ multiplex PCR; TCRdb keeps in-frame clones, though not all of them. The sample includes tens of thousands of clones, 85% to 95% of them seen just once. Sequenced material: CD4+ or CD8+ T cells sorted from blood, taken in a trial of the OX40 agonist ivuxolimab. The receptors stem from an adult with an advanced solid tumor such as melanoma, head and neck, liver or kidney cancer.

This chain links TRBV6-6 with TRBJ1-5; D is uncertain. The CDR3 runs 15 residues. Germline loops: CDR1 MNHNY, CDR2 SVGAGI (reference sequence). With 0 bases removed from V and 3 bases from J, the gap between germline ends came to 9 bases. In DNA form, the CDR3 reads TGTGCCAGCAGTTACTCCGGGGTACCCAATCAGCCCCAGCATTTT. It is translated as CASSYSGVPNQPQHF.

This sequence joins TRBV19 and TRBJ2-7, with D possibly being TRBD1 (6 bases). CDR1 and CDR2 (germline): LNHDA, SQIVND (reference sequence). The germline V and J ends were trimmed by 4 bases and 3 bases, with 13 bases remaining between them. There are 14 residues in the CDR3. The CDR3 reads CASSKTGLNYEQYF. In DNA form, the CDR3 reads TGTGCCAGTAGTAAGACAGGCCTGAACTACGAGCAGTACTTC.

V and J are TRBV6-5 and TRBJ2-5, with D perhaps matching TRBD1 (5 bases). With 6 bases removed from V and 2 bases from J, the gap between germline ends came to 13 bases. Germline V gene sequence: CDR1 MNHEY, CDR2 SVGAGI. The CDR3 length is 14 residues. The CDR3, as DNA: TGTGCCAGCAGCCCACTGGGGCGGCAAGAGACCCAGTACTTC. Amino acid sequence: CASSPLGRQETQYF.

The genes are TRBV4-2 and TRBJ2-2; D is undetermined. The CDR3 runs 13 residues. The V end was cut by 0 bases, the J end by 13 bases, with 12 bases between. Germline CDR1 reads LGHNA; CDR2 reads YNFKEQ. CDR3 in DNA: TGTGCCAGCAGCCAAGATGCGGCGGTAGGGCTGTTTTTT. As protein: CASSQDAAVGLFF.

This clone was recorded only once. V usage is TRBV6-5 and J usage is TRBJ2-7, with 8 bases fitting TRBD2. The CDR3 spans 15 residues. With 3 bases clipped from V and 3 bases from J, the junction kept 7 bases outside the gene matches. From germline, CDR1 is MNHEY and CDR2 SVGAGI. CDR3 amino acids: CASSYQREFHYEQYF. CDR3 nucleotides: TGTGCCAGCAGTTATCAGCGGGAGTTCCACTACGAGCAGTACTTC.

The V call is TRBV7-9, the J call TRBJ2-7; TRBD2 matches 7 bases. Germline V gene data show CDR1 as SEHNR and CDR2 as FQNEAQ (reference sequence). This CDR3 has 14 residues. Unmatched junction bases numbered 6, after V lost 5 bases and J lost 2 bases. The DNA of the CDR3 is TGTGCCAGCAGCCCCCGGGACTATACCTACGAGCAGTACTTC. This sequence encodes CASSPRDYTYEQYF.

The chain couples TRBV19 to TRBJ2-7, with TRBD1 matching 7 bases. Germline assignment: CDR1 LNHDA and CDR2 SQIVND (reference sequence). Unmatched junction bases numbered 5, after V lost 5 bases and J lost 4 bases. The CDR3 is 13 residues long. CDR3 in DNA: TGTGCCAGTAGTTTCGGGACAGCTTACGAGCAGTACTTC. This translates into CASSFGTAYEQYF.

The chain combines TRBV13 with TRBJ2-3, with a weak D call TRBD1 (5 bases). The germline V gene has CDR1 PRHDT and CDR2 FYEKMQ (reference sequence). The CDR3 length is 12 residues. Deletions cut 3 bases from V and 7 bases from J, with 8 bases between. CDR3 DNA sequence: TGTGCCAGCAGCTTTAAGGACAATACGCAGTATTTT. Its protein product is CASSFKDNTQYF. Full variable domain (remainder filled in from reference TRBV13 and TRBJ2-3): AAGVIQSPRHLIKEKRETATLKCYPIPRHDTVYWYQQGPGQDPQFLISFYEKMQSDKGSIPDRFSAQQFSDYHSELNMSSLELGDSALYFCASSFKDNTQYFGPGTRLTVL.

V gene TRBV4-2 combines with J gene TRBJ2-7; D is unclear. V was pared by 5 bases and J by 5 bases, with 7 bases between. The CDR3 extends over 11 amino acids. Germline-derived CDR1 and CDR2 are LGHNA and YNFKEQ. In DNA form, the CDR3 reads TGTGCCAGCAGCTTAGCTGACGAGCAGTACTTC. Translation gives CASSLADEQYF.

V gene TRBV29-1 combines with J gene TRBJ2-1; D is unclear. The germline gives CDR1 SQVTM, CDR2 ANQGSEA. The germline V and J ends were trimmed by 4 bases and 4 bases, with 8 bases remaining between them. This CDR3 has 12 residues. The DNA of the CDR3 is TGCAGCGTTGTCCGGCAGTACAATGAGCAGTTCTTC. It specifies CSVVRQYNEQFF.

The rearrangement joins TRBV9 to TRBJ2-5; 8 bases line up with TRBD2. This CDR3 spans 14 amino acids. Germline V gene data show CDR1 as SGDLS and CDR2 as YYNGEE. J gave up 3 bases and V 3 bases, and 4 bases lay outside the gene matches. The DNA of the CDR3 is TGTGCCAGCAGCGCAGAAGCGGGGGAAGAGACCCAGTACTTC. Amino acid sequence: CASSAEAGEETQYF.